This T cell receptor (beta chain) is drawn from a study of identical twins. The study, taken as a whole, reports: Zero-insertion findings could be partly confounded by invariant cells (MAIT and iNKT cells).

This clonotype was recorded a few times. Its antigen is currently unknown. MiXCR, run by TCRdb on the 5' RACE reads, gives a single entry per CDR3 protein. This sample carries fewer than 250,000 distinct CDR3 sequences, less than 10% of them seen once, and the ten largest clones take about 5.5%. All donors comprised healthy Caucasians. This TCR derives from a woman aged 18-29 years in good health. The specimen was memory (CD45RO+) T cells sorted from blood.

The CDR3 reads CSVWDREVEQFF. The CDR3 DNA sequence: TGCAGCGTTTGGGACAGGGAAGTTGAGCAGTTCTTC. J is TRBJ2-1 and V is TRBV29-1, with 9 bases aligning to TRBD1. This CDR3 region has 12 residues. Germline V CDR1 and CDR2: SQVTM, ANQGSEA. Unmatched junction bases numbered 5, after V lost 5 bases and J lost 9 bases.